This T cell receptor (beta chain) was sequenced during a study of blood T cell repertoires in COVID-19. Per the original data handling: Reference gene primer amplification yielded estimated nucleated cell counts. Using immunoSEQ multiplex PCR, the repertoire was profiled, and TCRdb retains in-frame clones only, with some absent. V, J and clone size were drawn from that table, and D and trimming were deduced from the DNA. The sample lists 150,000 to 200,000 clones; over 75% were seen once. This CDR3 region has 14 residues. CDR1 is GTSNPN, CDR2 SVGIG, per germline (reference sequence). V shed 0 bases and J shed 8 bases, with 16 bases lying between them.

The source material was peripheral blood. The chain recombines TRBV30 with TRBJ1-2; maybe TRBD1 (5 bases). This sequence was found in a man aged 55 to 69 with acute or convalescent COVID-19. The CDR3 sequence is CAWSVAGGGRGYTF. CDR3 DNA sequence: TGTGCCTGGAGTGTGGCCGGGGGGGGTCGGGGCTACACCTTC.